Listed here are 31 T cell receptor beta chains from one sample, sequenced in a study of graft-versus-host responses after intestinal transplantation. Sequencing used immunoSEQ multiplex PCR; TCRdb keeps in-frame clones, though not all of them. The table lists over 100,000 clones, roughly 93% of them singletons. Their antigens are not known. Source: unstimulated CD8+ T cells sorted from spleen or lymph node cells, taken before transplant. The receptors originated from a human donor who was the organ donor for an intestinal transplant.

The rearrangement uses TRBV19 and TRBJ2-4; no clear D. This CDR3 is 13 amino acids long. The germline V and J ends were trimmed by 5 bases and 1 base, with 6 bases remaining between them. The V gene's germline CDR1 is LNHDA and CDR2 SQIVND (reference sequence). The DNA for the CDR3 is TGTGCCAGTAGTCCCGGGGCCAAAAACATTCAGTACTTC. Its translation is CASSPGAKNIQYF.

J is TRBJ2-1 and V is TRBV28; TRBD1 agrees at 8 bases. Germline values: CDR1 MDHEN, CDR2 SYDVKM. The CDR3 totals 15 residues. J lost 8 bases, V lost 3 bases, and 9 bases had no gene match. The CDR3 DNA sequence: TGTGCCAGCAGTTTCTCACTGACAGGGGAAGATGAGCAGTTCTTC. This codes for CASSFSLTGEDEQFF.

CDR3 sequence reads: CASSLDRNQPQHF. CDR3 DNA: TGTGCCAGCAGTCTGGACAGAAATCAGCCCCAGCATTTT. The chain carries TRBV28 and TRBJ1-5, with a tentative D call TRBD1 (6 bases). Trimming took off 5 bases at V and 4 bases at J, with 9 bases between the two ends. Germline V gives CDR1 MDHEN, CDR2 SYDVKM. The CDR3 extends over 13 amino acids.

V is TRBV7-8 and J is TRBJ2-3; 10 nucleotides line up with TRBD2. The CDR3 consists of 17 residues. Germline CDR1 is SGHVS and CDR2 is FQNEAQ. V dropped 0 bases and J dropped 2; count of bases not matched to a gene: 5. This chain's CDR3 is CASSLAGGTSATDTQYF. For the CDR3, the DNA is TGTGCCAGCAGCTTAGCAGGGGGGACTAGCGCCACAGATACGCAGTATTTT.

This sequence joins TRBV28 and TRBJ1-1, with D uncertain. The ends were cut back, 3 bases at V and 1 base at J, with 6 bases in the middle. Germline V gene lookup returns CDR1 MDHEN and CDR2 SYDVKM. The CDR3 length is 13 residues. This chain's CDR3 is CASSFGQNTEAFF. DNA of the CDR3: TGTGCCAGCAGTTTTGGCCAGAACACTGAAGCTTTCTTT. Using reference TRBV28 and TRBJ1-1 for the parts outside the CDR3, the full variable domain is DVKVTQSSRYLVKRTGEKVFLECVQDMDHENMFWYRQDPGLGLRLIYFSYDVKMKEKGDIPEGYSVSREKKERFSLILESASTNQTSMYLCASSFGQNTEAFFGQGTRLTVV.

This clone appeared once. The V gene is TRBV4-3, the J gene TRBJ2-5; no clear D. The germline V gene encodes CDR1 LGHNA and CDR2 YSLEER. V was shortened by 1 base and J by 1 base, with 7 bases between the two germline ends. The CDR3 is made up of 14 amino acids. CDR3 bases: TGCGCCAGCAGCCAAGCCTACGGCCAAGAGACCCAGTACTTC. Its protein product is CASSQAYGQETQYF.

The CDR3 spells CASSLPPLAGDGDTQYF. The CDR3 DNA reads TGTGCCAGCAGTCTCCCCCCACTAGCGGGAGATGGAGATACGCAGTATTTT. V usage is TRBV7-9 and J usage is TRBJ2-3; 11 positions agree with TRBD2. V dropped 6 bases and J dropped 5; count of bases not matched to a gene: 13. This CDR3 spans 17 amino acids. Germline CDR1 reads SEHNR; CDR2 reads FQNEAQ (reference sequence).

The chain couples TRBV27 to TRBJ1-1, with 9 bases lining up with TRBD1. The CDR3 sequence is 15 residues long. V was pared by 4 bases and J by 5 bases, with 8 bases of the junction left unmatched. Germline V gives CDR1 MNHEY, CDR2 SMNVEV (reference sequence). The DNA of the CDR3 is TGTGCCAGCAGTTCTACACCGGGACAGGGAACTGAAGCTTTCTTT. It yields the protein CASSSTPGQGTEAFF.

The V and J genes are TRBV27 and TRBJ2-6; D unclear. The CDR3 is 14 amino acids. Trimming removed 1 base at V and 2 bases at J, with 3 bases between. CDR1 MNHEY and CDR2 SMNVEV come from the germline V gene (reference sequence). In DNA form, the CDR3 reads TGTGCCAGCAGTTTATATCCTGGGGCCAACGTCCTGACTTTC. Encoded protein: CASSLYPGANVLTF.

The rearrangement joins TRBV5-1 to TRBJ2-1, with D maybe TRBD1 (5 bases). The CDR3 is made up of 14 amino acids. Germline V gene data show CDR1 as SGHRS and CDR2 as YFSETQ. V shed 4 bases and J shed 7 bases, with 15 bases lying between them. The CDR3 nucleotides read TGCGCCAGCAGCCCCGGACACCGGGTGAATGAGCAGTTCTTC. Amino acid sequence: CASSPGHRVNEQFF.

The V gene is TRBV27, the J gene TRBJ2-7, with D perhaps TRBD1 (6 bases). V gave up 7 bases and J gave up 4 bases, with 17 bases separating them. This CDR3 spans 14 amino acids. Germline CDR1 is MNHEY and CDR2 is SMNVEV (reference sequence). CDR3 sequence: CASMVTGTIYEQYF. CDR3 DNA: TGTGCCAGCATGGTGACAGGAACAATTTACGAGCAGTACTTC.

The chain recombines TRBV30 with TRBJ2-1; TRBD2 might be the D (6 bases). This CDR3 has 15 amino acids. The germline V gene has CDR1 GTSNPN and CDR2 SVGIG (reference sequence). V shed 0 bases and J shed 3 bases, with 12 bases lying between them. CDR3 region: CAWSVRAGYYNEQFF. The CDR3 DNA follows: TGTGCCTGGAGTGTACGGGCGGGATACTACAATGAGCAGTTCTTC.

Written as DNA, the CDR3 is TGTGCCAGCAGCTCAGGGGGGGAGACCCAGTACTTC. Encoded protein: CASSSGGETQYF. The chain combines TRBV9 with TRBJ2-5; TRBD1 is a possible D gene (7 bases). V shed 4 bases and J shed 5 bases, with 9 bases lying between them. The CDR3 sequence is 12 residues long. The germline gives CDR1 SGDLS, CDR2 YYNGEE.

This chain links TRBV29-1 with TRBJ2-2; TRBD1 aligns across 7 bases. The V and J ends lost 5 bases and 2 bases, in that order; junction bases with no gene match: 5. Looked up from germline, CDR1 is SQVTM and CDR2 is ANQGSEA. The CDR3 consists of 14 residues. The CDR3, as DNA: TGCAGCGTTTTGTGGGACAGTAACACCGGGGAGCTGTTTTTT. This encodes CSVLWDSNTGELFF.

V usage is TRBV4-3 and J usage is TRBJ2-2; maybe TRBD1 (6 bases). V gave up 4 bases and J gave up 1 base, with 7 bases separating them. CDR1 and CDR2 from the germline V gene are LGHNA and YSLEER. CDR3 size: 14 residues. CDR3 coding DNA: TGCGCCAGCAGCCCGGGACAGAACACCGGGGAGCTGTTTTTT. Translating it yields CASSPGQNTGELFF.

This chain joins TRBV5-1 and TRBJ2-1, with D tentatively TRBD2 (5 bases). This CDR3 is built from 11 residues. Germline-derived CDR1 and CDR2 are SGHRS and YFSETQ. Deletions cut 4 bases from V and 10 bases from J, with 9 bases between. CDR3 amino acids: CASSMRGEQFF. The CDR3 nucleotides are TGCGCCAGCAGCATGAGAGGGGAGCAGTTCTTC.

V is TRBV4-1 and J is TRBJ2-5; a weak D match, TRBD2 (6 bases). Germline V gene data show CDR1 as MGHRA and CDR2 as YSYEKL. The CDR3 runs 16 residues. Trimming took 0 bases from V and 5 from J, leaving 16 bases between them. The DNA of the CDR3 is TGCGCCAGCAGCCAAGATAATGGAGGGTTGTGGGAGACCCAGTACTTC. It is translated as CASSQDNGGLWETQYF.

This clone appeared once. The rearrangement links TRBV5-4 to TRBJ2-1, with 11 bases matching TRBD2. CDR3 length: 18 amino acids. J gave up 0 bases and V 2 bases, and 7 bases lay outside the gene matches. Germline lookup yields CDR1 SGHNT and CDR2 YYREEE (reference sequence). CDR3 protein: CASSFPGTSGGSYNEQFF. Here the CDR3 DNA reads TGTGCCAGCAGCTTTCCCGGGACTAGCGGAGGCTCCTACAATGAGCAGTTCTTC.

The V gene is TRBV28, the J gene TRBJ2-3, with D tentatively TRBD1 (6 bases). Germline loops: CDR1 MDHEN, CDR2 SYDVKM. There are 16 residues in the CDR3. The V gene lost 8 bases and the J gene lost 3 bases, with 21 bases spanning the gap. CDR3 sequence: CASSQLDSPSTDTQYF. The CDR3 nucleotides read TGTGCCAGCTCTCAGCTGGACAGTCCGTCGACAGATACGCAGTATTTT.

The chain has TRBV14 and TRBJ1-2, with 10 positions matching TRBD1. This CDR3 is 15 amino acids long. Per germline, CDR1 SGHDN and CDR2 FVKESK. V shed 5 bases and J 3 bases; nucleotides not matched to a gene: 6. Here the CDR3 reads CASSEWTGGYYGYTF. The CDR3 DNA sequence: TGTGCCAGCAGCGAATGGACAGGGGGTTACTATGGCTACACCTTC.

The chain carries TRBV13 and TRBJ1-4; TRBD1 matches 8 bases. V lost 8 bases, J lost 8 bases, and 7 bases stayed unmatched. The CDR3 sequence is 13 residues long. Germline V gene lookup returns CDR1 PRHDT and CDR2 FYEKMQ (reference sequence). CDR3 nucleotide sequence: TGTGCCAGCGGAGACAGGGGAGGAGAAAAACTGTTTTTT. Its protein is CASGDRGGEKLFF.

The chain recombines TRBV30 with TRBJ2-7; 9 nucleotides align to TRBD2. V gave up 1 base and J gave up 5 bases; unmatched junction bases: 12. CDR3 size: 16 residues. Per the germline V gene, CDR1 is GTSNPN and CDR2 is SVGIG (reference sequence). CDR3 in amino acids: CAWSAASGTMLNEQYF. DNA for the CDR3: TGTGCCTGGAGTGCGGCTAGCGGGACCATGCTTAACGAGCAGTACTTC.

The chain joins TRBV9 to TRBJ2-3; the match to TRBD2 covers 11 bases. CDR3 length equals 18 residues. Trimming removed 2 bases from V and 4 bases from J; junction bases left unmatched: 12. Looked up from germline, CDR1 is SGDLS and CDR2 is YYNGEE. The CDR3 sequence is CASSVPLNSGRAPDTQYF. Here the CDR3 DNA reads TGTGCCAGCAGCGTTCCCCTCAATAGCGGGAGGGCCCCAGATACGCAGTATTTT. Complete variable domain (other parts from reference TRBV9 and TRBJ2-3): DSGVTQTPKHLITATGQRVTLRCSPRSGDLSVYWYQQSLDQGLQFLIQYYNGEERAKGNILERFSAQQFPDLHSELNLSSLELGDSALYFCASSVPLNSGRAPDTQYFGPGTRLTVL.

This clone was seen a handful of times. The chain recombines TRBV29-1 with TRBJ2-2; D might be TRBD2 (6 bases). Germline CDR1 and CDR2: SQVTM and ANQGSEA. V was shortened by 4 bases and J by 6 bases, with 9 bases between the two germline ends. The CDR3 is made up of 12 amino acids. The CDR3 is CSVGLAPGELFF. CDR3 nucleotides: TGCAGCGTTGGGCTAGCGCCCGGGGAGCTGTTTTTT.

V usage is TRBV13 and J usage is TRBJ1-4; D unresolved. The CDR3 extends over 13 amino acids. CDR1 and CDR2 from the germline V gene are PRHDT and FYEKMQ (reference sequence). V was cut by 0 bases and J by 5 bases, with 4 bases left in between. The CDR3 DNA reads as TGTGCCAGCAGCTTAGGTTTCAATGAAAAACTGTTTTTT. Its translation: CASSLGFNEKLFF.

In this sample, this clone turned up a few times. The J gene is TRBJ2-2, the V gene TRBV9; D is perhaps TRBD2 (7 bases). V was pared by 3 bases and J by 0 bases, with 9 bases between. The CDR3 loop spans 15 amino acids. The germline V gene encodes CDR1 SGDLS and CDR2 YYNGEE. Written as DNA, the CDR3 is TGTGCCAGCAGCGAAGGGGGGGCGAACACCGGGGAGCTGTTTTTT. It codes for CASSEGGANTGELFF.

The chain recombines TRBV7-3 with TRBJ2-4; 8 nucleotides align to TRBD2. Germline CDR1 and CDR2: SGHTA and FQGTGA. This CDR3 contains 15 residues. V lost 5 bases and J lost 6; bases outside the gene matches: 9. CDR3 in amino acids: CASSPGGGLGNIQYF. Written as DNA, the CDR3 is TGTGCCAGCAGCCCCGGCGGGGGGCTGGGAAACATTCAGTACTTC.

This chain joins TRBV5-1 and TRBJ1-2; no firm D call. The CDR3 sequence is 13 residues long. Germline lookup yields CDR1 SGHRS and CDR2 YFSETQ. The V gene lost 5 bases and the J gene lost 2 bases, with 10 bases spanning the gap. DNA for the CDR3: TGCGCCAGCAGGCAGAGTTTAAACTATGGCTACACCTTC. Its protein product is CASRQSLNYGYTF.

V usage is TRBV4-2 and J usage is TRBJ2-7, with D unclear. Germline V gene data show CDR1 as LGHNA and CDR2 as YNFKEQ. V lost 0 bases and J lost 4, with 10 bases in between. The length of the CDR3 is 14 residues. The CDR3 loop reads CASSQDDPVYEQYF. As DNA, the CDR3 is TGTGCCAGCAGCCAAGATGACCCCGTGTACGAGCAGTACTTC.

The chain links TRBV4-2 to TRBJ1-4; unclear D gene. V lost 5 bases to trimming and J lost 7 bases, with 11 bases between them. Germline CDR1 LGHNA, CDR2 YNFKEQ. The CDR3 is 13 amino acids. The CDR3: CASSSKLGEKLFF. The CDR3 bases are TGTGCCAGCAGCTCGAAACTGGGTGAAAAACTGTTTTTT.

This sequence joins TRBV4-1 and TRBJ2-7; 14 nucleotides agree with TRBD2. The CDR3 consists of 18 residues. V shed 2 bases and J 0 bases; nucleotides not matched to a gene: 6. Germline V CDR1 and CDR2: MGHRA, YSYEKL. For the CDR3, the DNA is TGCGCCAGCAGCCAATGGGGACTAGCGGGAGCGGCCTCCTACGAGCAGTACTTC. Translated, it gives CASSQWGLAGAASYEQYF.